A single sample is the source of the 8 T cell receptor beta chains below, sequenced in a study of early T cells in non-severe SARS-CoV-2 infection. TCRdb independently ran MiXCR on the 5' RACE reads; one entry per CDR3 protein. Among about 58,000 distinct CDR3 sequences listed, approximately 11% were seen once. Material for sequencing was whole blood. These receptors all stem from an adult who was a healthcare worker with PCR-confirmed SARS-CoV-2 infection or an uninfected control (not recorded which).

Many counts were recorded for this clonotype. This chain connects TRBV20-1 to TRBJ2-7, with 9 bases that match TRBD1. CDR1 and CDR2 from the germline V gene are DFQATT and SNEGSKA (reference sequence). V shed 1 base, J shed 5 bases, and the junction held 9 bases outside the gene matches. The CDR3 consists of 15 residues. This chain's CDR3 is CSARAGQGVYHEQYF. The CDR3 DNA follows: TGCAGTGCTAGAGCGGGACAGGGCGTCTACCACGAGCAGTACTTC.

The CDR3 spells CSVGLNTGELFF. For the CDR3, the DNA is TGCAGCGTGGGATTAAACACCGGGGAGCTGTTTTTT. V usage is TRBV29-1 and J usage is TRBJ2-2, with no clear D. V was clipped by 6 bases and J by 2 bases, with 7 bases between them. This CDR3 has 12 amino acids. Germline CDR1 and CDR2: SQVTM and ANQGSEA.

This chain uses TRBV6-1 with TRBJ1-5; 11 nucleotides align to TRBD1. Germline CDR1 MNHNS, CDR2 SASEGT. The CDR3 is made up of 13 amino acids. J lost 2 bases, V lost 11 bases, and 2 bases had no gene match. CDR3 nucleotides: TGTGCCGGACAGGGGGCTGGCAATCAGCCCCAGCATTTT. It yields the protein CAGQGAGNQPQHF.

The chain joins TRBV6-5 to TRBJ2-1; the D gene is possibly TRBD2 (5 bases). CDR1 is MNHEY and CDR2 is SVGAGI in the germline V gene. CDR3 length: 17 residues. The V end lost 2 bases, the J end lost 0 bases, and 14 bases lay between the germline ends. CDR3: CASSYGGGLSSYNEQFF. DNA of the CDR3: TGTGCCAGCAGTTACGGAGGCGGGCTTAGCTCCTACAATGAGCAGTTCTTC.

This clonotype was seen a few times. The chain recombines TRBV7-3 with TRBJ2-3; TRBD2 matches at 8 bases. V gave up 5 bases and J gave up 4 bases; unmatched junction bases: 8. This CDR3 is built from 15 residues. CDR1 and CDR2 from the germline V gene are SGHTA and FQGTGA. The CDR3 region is CASSRGLAGPDTQYF. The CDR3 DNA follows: TGTGCCAGCAGCCGTGGGCTAGCGGGCCCAGATACGCAGTATTTT. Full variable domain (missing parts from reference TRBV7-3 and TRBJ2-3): GAGVSQTPSNKVTEKGKYVELRCDPISGHTALYWYRQSLGQGPEFLIYFQGTGAADDSGLPNDRFFAVRPEGSVSTLKIQRTERGDSAVYLCASSRGLAGPDTQYFGPGTRLTVL.

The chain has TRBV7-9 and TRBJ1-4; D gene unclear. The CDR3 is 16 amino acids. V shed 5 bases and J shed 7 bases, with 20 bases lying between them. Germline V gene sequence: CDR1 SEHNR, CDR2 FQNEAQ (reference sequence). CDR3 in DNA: TGTGCCAGCAGCAAGAACGACGGGAGAAGGAGTGAAAAACTGTTTTTT. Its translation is CASSKNDGRRSEKLFF. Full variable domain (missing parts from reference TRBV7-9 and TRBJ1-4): DTGVSQNPRHKITKRGQNVTFRCDPISEHNRLYWYRQTLGQGPEFLTYFQNEAQLEKSRLLSDRFSAERPKGSFSTLEIQRTEQGDSAMYLCASSKNDGRRSEKLFFGSGTQLSVL.

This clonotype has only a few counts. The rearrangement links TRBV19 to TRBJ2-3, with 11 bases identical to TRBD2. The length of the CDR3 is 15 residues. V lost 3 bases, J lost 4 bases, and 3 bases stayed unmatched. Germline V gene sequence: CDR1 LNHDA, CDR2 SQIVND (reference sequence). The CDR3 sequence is CASSILAGGADTQYF. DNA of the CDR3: TGTGCCAGTAGTATTCTAGCGGGAGGTGCAGATACGCAGTATTTT. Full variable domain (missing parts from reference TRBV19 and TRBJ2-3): DGGITQSPKYLFRKEGQNVTLSCEQNLNHDAMYWYRQDPGQGLRLIYYSQIVNDFQKGDIAEGYSVSREKKESFPLTVTSAQKNPTAFYLCASSILAGGADTQYFGPGTRLTVL.

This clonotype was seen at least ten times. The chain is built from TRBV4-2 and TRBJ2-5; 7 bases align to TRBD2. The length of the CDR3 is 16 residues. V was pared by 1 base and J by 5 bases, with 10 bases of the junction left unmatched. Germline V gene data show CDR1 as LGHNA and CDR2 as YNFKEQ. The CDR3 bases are TGTGCCAGCAGCCAAGCCCTAACGACTAGCCCCGAGACCCAGTACTTC. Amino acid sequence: CASSQALTTSPETQYF.